This T cell receptor beta chain was documented in a study of cytomegalovirus exposure and HLA in healthy donors. A multiplex PCR was run with 60 Vbeta primers and 13 Jbeta primers. TCRdb keeps only in-frame clones here, not all; method: immunoSEQ multiplex PCR. The sample shows 100,000 to 150,000 clones, roughly four fifths of them seen only once. Findings of the study overall: By HLA locus, TCR association rates varied in a later analysis, with DRB1 showing the most and HLA-C the fewest. After further analysis at a later stage, 17,000 or so TCR beta sequences were associated with HLA alleles at 0.05 false discovery rate. Prior analysis indicated that the majority of TCR beta V segments exhibited productivity approximately 87% or approximately 30% of the time.

On this clone itself: The antigen remains unidentified.

Germline values: CDR1 SGHRS, CDR2 YFSETQ. The CDR3 is 14 residues long. V shed 3 bases and J 5 bases; nucleotides not matched to a gene: 5. The specimen was PBMCs. The rearrangement uses TRBV5-1 and TRBJ2-1, with 7 nucleotides matching TRBD1. This clonotype was sampled from a man aged 50 to 60 in good health and CMV-seronegative. The CDR3 coding sequence is TGCGCCAGCAGCTGGGGGACAGCTAACAATGAGCAGTTCTTC. This sequence encodes CASSWGTANNEQFF.